These T cell receptor beta chains were read from a single sample in a study of shared clonotypes between healthy human individuals. TCRdb keeps only in-frame clones here, not all; method: immunoSEQ multiplex PCR. The table shows around 500,000 clones, with about 84% occurring only once. Sequenced input: PBMCs. The receptor set was obtained from a woman aged 35 to 49 in good health. Some clones in this sample may be carry-over from other donors' samples. Each CDR3 is given with its conserved first and last residue. The order of the fields is clone size, CDR3 length, J gene, D gene, V gene, CDR3 protein, CDR3 DNA. A D gene is named only where the DNA matches it firmly. Expanded clones are given a class, and other clones once, few, many or no size at all.

>-|16|TRBJ2-3|TRBD2|TRBV30
CAWNAGLAGGVDTQYF
TGTGCCTGGAACGCCGGACTAGCGGGAGGGGTGGATACGCAGTATTTT
>-|13|TRBJ2-3|-|TRBV29-1
CSSVVSGTDTQYF
TGCAGCTCAGTAGTATCCGGCACAGATACGCAGTATTTT
>-|13|TRBJ1-6|TRBD1|TRBV30
CAWKQGAHSPLHF
TGTGCCTGGAAACAGGGGGCTCATTCACCCCTCCACTTT
>-|18|TRBJ2-5|-|TRBV15
CATSRDLGGTHLQETQYF
TGTGCCACCAGCAGAGATTTAGGTGGGACTCACCTACAAGAGACCCAGTACTTC
>-|18|TRBJ2-6|-|TRBV18
CASSPSRLTGSGANVLTF
TGTGCCAGCTCACCGTCACGACTAACAGGGTCTGGGGCCAACGTCCTGACTTTC
>-|13|TRBJ2-4|TRBD1|TRBV5-6
CASSNRQGNIQYF
TGTGCCAGCAGCAATAGACAGGGCAACATTCAGTACTTC
>-|14|TRBJ1-2|TRBD1|TRBV7-2
CASSLRDRVDGYTF
TGTGCCAGCAGCTTAAGGGACAGGGTTGATGGCTACACCTTC
>few|14|TRBJ1-5|-|TRBV6-1
CASSAGYSNQPQHF
TGTGCCAGCAGTGCCGGATATAGCAATCAGCCCCAGCATTTT
>-|13|TRBJ2-7|-|TRBV7-2
CASSFGFPSEQYF
TGTGCCAGCAGCTTCGGCTTCCCCAGCGAGCAGTACTTC
>-|13|TRBJ2-7|-|TRBV5-4
CASSLVNSYEQYF
TGTGCCAGCAGCTTGGTGAACTCCTACGAGCAGTACTTC
>few|14|TRBJ2-1|-|TRBV7-9
CASSPPDRHNEQFF
TGTGCCAGCAGCCCTCCGGACAGACACAATGAGCAGTTCTTC
>-|14|TRBJ1-3|TRBD1|TRBV6-1
CASRGDRAGNTIYF
TGTGCCAGCAGGGGGGACAGGGCTGGAAACACCATATATTTT
>-|15|TRBJ2-2|-|TRBV5-1
CASSFQGTDTGELFF
TGCGCCAGCAGCTTTCAGGGGACGGACACCGGGGAGCTGTTTTTT
>-|18|TRBJ2-2|TRBD2|TRBV14
CASSQVGLAGDPTGELFF
TGTGCCAGCAGCCAAGTGGGACTAGCGGGAGATCCGACCGGGGAGCTGTTTTTT
>-|12|TRBJ1-5|-|TRBV7-8
CASSVTDQPQHF
TGTGCCAGCAGTGTCACCGATCAGCCCCAGCATTTT
>-|16|TRBJ1-1|-|TRBV23-1
CASSHRGGRENTEAFF
TGCGCCAGCAGTCATAGGGGGGGACGGGAGAACACTGAAGCTTTCTTT
>-|15|TRBJ2-3|-|TRBV5-1
CASGPGRVGTDTQYF
TGCGCCAGCGGCCCCGGGAGAGTTGGCACAGATACGCAGTATTTT
>-|17|TRBJ2-3|TRBD2|TRBV19
CASSIEVAGGNTDTQYF
TGTGCCAGTAGTATCGAAGTAGCGGGAGGGAACACAGATACGCAGTATTTT
>-|14|TRBJ2-3|-|TRBV5-1
CASSLMQDTDTQYF
TGCGCCAGCAGCTTGATGCAGGACACAGATACGCAGTATTTT
>medium-sized|13|TRBJ2-7|-|TRBV4-1
CASSQVGGYEQYF
TGCGCCAGCAGCCAAGTAGGTGGCTACGAGCAGTACTTC
>-|12|TRBJ2-5|-|TRBV15
CATSRDWETQYF
TGTGCCACCAGCAGAGATTGGGAGACCCAGTACTTC
>once|16|TRBJ1-2|-|TRBV5-1
CASSPGYGTINYGYTF
TGCGCCAGCAGCCCTGGGTACGGCACCATTAACTATGGCTACACCTTC
>-|14|TRBJ2-3|-|TRBV15
CATSRDTLGDTQYF
TGTGCCACCAGCAGGGACACACTAGGTGATACGCAGTATTTT
>-|14|TRBJ2-7|-|TRBV5-1
CASSPEGTSYEQYF
TGCGCCAGCAGCCCGGAGGGGACCTCCTACGAGCAGTACTTC
>-|16|TRBJ2-4|-|TRBV27
CASSPTGTLAKNIQYF
TGTGCCAGCAGTCCGACAGGTACACTAGCCAAAAACATTCAGTACTTC
>-|13|TRBJ2-5|-|TRBV29-1
CSVAPGASETQYF
TGCAGCGTTGCCCCCGGGGCGAGCGAGACCCAGTACTTC
>-|12|TRBJ1-2|-|TRBV30
CAWSLGNYGYTF
TGTGCCTGGAGTCTCGGGAACTATGGCTACACCTTC
>-|13|TRBJ2-7|TRBD1|TRBV6-6
CATSRDSFYEQYF
TGTGCCACCTCGAGGGACAGCTTCTACGAGCAGTACTTC
>-|13|TRBJ1-2|-|TRBV11-2
CASSPAEGYGYTF
TGTGCCAGCAGCCCTGCGGAAGGCTATGGCTACACCTTC
>-|18|TRBJ1-5|TRBD1|TRBV7-8
CASSLHPRTGDSNQPQHF
TGTGCCAGCAGCTTACACCCGCGGACAGGGGATAGCAATCAGCCCCAGCATTTT
>-|12|TRBJ2-7|-|TRBV7-9
CASSDYDQAGGF
TGTGCCAGCAGCGATTATGATCAGGCTGGGGGCTTC
>-|13|TRBJ2-7|-|TRBV5-4
CASSLGPGGVQYF
TGTGCCAGCAGCTTGGGTCCCGGGGGCGTGCAGTACTTC
>-|15|TRBJ1-4|-|TRBV7-8
CASSLEGEPNEKLFF
TGTGCCAGCAGCTTAGAGGGAGAGCCGAATGAAAAACTGTTTTTT
>-|15|TRBJ2-7|TRBD1|TRBV11-1
CASTSTGVLSYEQYF
TGTGCCAGCACCTCGACAGGGGTTCTCTCCTACGAGCAGTACTTC
>-|13|TRBJ1-1|-|TRBV19
CASSLRANTEAFF
TGTGCCAGTAGTCTCCGAGCCAACACTGAAGCTTTCTTT
>-|15|TRBJ2-1|-|TRBV18
CASSPRSGWGNEQFF
TGTGCCAGCTCACCTCGGAGCGGGTGGGGGAATGAGCAGTTCTTC
>-|13|TRBJ1-5|-|TRBV7-4
CASSLPVGQPQHF
TGTGCCAGCAGCTTACCTGTTGGGCAGCCCCAGCATTTT
>-|15|TRBJ2-1|TRBD2|TRBV7-9
CASSLGAGGEDEQFF
TGTGCCAGCAGCTTAGGAGCGGGAGGGGAAGATGAGCAGTTCTTC
>-|15|TRBJ2-7|TRBD2|TRBV7-9
CASSLLPAGEDEQYF
TGTGCCAGCAGCTTACTCCCAGCGGGGGAAGACGAGCAGTACTTC
>-|11|TRBJ2-4|-|TRBV7-9
CASSYGTSQYF
TGTGCCAGCAGCTACGGGACATCACAGTACTTC
>-|15|TRBJ2-6|-|TRBV6-5
CASSRARSGANVLTF
TGTGCCAGCTCCAGGGCCAGATCCGGGGCCAACGTCCTGACTTTC
>-|16|TRBJ2-2|-|TRBV7-9
CASSPTGKRGTGELFF
TGTGCCAGCAGCCCCACAGGGAAAAGAGGGACCGGGGAGCTGTTTTTT
>-|13|TRBJ2-3|-|TRBV29-1
CSVDDRSTDTQYF
TGCAGCGTTGATGACAGAAGCACAGATACGCAGTATTTT
>-|15|TRBJ1-2|-|TRBV6-1
CASKKDPGGGYGYTF
TGTGCCAGCAAGAAAGACCCCGGGGGTGGCTATGGCTACACCTTC
>-|16|TRBJ1-4|TRBD1|TRBV7-2
CASSQGVGQGVEKLFF
TGTGCCAGCAGCCAAGGGGTGGGACAGGGAGTTGAAAAACTGTTTTTT
>once|16|TRBJ2-3|-|TRBV19
CASSHSVGGGTDTQYF
TGTGCCAGTAGCCACTCCGTGGGGGGAGGAACAGATACGCAGTATTTT
>-|16|TRBJ1-3|-|TRBV5-4
CASSLAGGESGNTIYF
TGTGCCAGCAGCTTGGCGGGGGGCGAGTCTGGAAACACCATATATTTT
>many|16|TRBJ2-3|TRBD2|TRBV7-3
CASSSFASGSTDTQYF
TGTGCCAGCAGCTCATTTGCTAGCGGCAGCACAGATACGCAGTATTTT
>-|15|TRBJ2-6|-|TRBV4-2
CASSQLTAGANVLTF
TGTGCCAGCAGCCAACTCACAGCTGGGGCCAACGTCCTGACTTTC
>-|17|TRBJ2-3|TRBD2|TRBV7-2
CASSSPTSGSVTDTQYF
TGTGCCAGCAGCTCGCCTACTAGCGGGAGTGTCACAGATACGCAGTATTTT
>-|13|TRBJ1-1|-|TRBV19
CASSIALQAEAFF
TGTGCCAGTAGTATAGCTCTGCAGGCCGAAGCTTTCTTT
>many|15|TRBJ2-1|-|TRBV7-2
CASSLGLLGSGLGFF
TGTGCCAGCAGCTTAGGCCTGTTGGGTAGCGGCCTCGGGTTCTTC
>-|12|TRBJ2-1|-|TRBV19
CASRTARDEQFF
TGTGCCAGTAGGACAGCCAGAGATGAGCAGTTCTTC
>many|13|TRBJ1-5|-|TRBV11-2
CASGQFDNQPQHF
TGTGCCAGCGGGCAGTTTGACAATCAGCCCCAGCATTTT
>once|15|TRBJ2-2|TRBD1|TRBV9
CASSGRQGITGELFF
TGTGCCAGCAGCGGCCGACAGGGGATTACCGGGGAGCTGTTTTTT
>-|15|TRBJ2-1|TRBD2|TRBV5-4
CASSPLAGSYNEQFF
TGTGCCAGCAGCCCACTAGCGGGCTCCTACAATGAGCAGTTCTTC
>-|16|TRBJ2-3|TRBD2|TRBV11-2
CASSLVLRGALNTQYF
TGTGCCAGCAGCTTAGTGCTGCGGGGGGCGTTGAATACGCAGTATTTT
>-|13|TRBJ1-1|TRBD1|TRBV6-1
CATFRDRATEAFF
TGTGCCACCTTCCGGGACAGGGCCACTGAAGCTTTCTTT
>-|13|TRBJ1-3|-|TRBV28
CASISTAGNTIYF
TGTGCCAGCATTAGCACTGCTGGAAACACCATATATTTT